This T cell receptor beta chain was recovered during a study of T cell changes during pregnancy in multiple sclerosis (dated by TCRdb to about 2019). With regard to the full study: In women with multiple sclerosis, the researchers looked at how the T cell repertoire shifted as pregnancy progressed.

CDR1 and CDR2 were assigned from the germline V gene (reference sequence) as MNHNY and SVGAGI. V is cut by 5 bases and J by 1 base, and the space between the germline ends is 15 bases. Counted from cysteine to phenylalanine, this CDR3 has 15 amino acids. Only the CDR3 DNA is retained, 45 bases long and in frame from the first base. About this clone: No antigen is known for it. It has no much larger one-base neighbor in the sample; base qualities were not kept.

The library relied on the immunoSEQ multiplex PCR assay. TCRdb holds this immuneACCESS table with in-frame rearrangements only. Some clones are missing; in checked studies, unresolved V genes explain under half, and the rest has no known cause. The sample has roughly 100,000 clones on record, 91% of them singletons. The top ten clonotypes cover roughly 1.5% of the sample. This sequence was found in a female donor with multiple sclerosis, enrolled in a pregnancy study. The chain is made from TRBV6-6 and TRBJ2-7; TRBD1 is a weak D gene call, 6 bases matching. Sequenced here: peripheral blood, sampled before pregnancy. The CDR3 here reads CASSVYTTGSYEQYF. The DNA is as follows: TGTGCCAGCAGTGTGTACACGACAGGTTCCTACGAGCAGTACTTC.